This paragraph covers one T cell receptor (beta chain) sequence. The specificity of this receptor is unknown. No base quality values were provided; no much bigger clone lies one nucleotide off. CDR1 and CDR2, per the germline V gene, are SNHLY and FYNNEI. V is clipped by 4 bases and J by 4 bases, and the sequence between their germline boundaries is 10 bases long. Its CDR3 holds 13 amino acids, cysteine through phenylalanine. Only CDR3 DNA is held: 39 bases, read in frame from base 1. This sample stems from a study of blood T cell repertoires in COVID-19 (dated by TCRdb to 2018 to 2021). Study-wide context: Samples from collaborators originated in the United States, Italy and Spain and spanned both the acute and convalescent phases of COVID-19. The material from the prospective study consisted of cDNA or gDNA derived from T cells, B-cell-depleted T cells, or PBMCs. Subjects who had been exposed to COVID-19, were actively infected with it, or had recovered from it provided the deeply sampled blood TCRbeta repertoires that made up the dataset. A freely available public database, intended as a resource for researchers studying the immune response to SARS-CoV-2, is where the repertoires were released. Samples came from the ongoing ImmuneRACE study (first 160 participants) plus 1,254 subjects from 6 global collaborators. A de-identified subject ID, COVID-19 status, age in years and sex were almost always included in the sample metadata. HLA class I and class II types, where available, came from metadata supplied by the sample provider rather than from assay-based typing. Summary of the overall study and its limitations: How much clinical and demographic metadata was included differed by source and by participant, and the metadata was provided uncurated.

TCRbeta CDR3 regions were amplified from genomic DNA by means of the immunoSEQ Assay, a bias-controlled multiplex PCR. Per the authors' processing: The number of nucleated cells in each sample was estimated by amplification of reference gene primers within the assay. Sequence reads were collapsed and filtered to measure the absolute abundance of every unique TCRbeta CDR3 rearrangement. For each sample, productive Simpson clonality was calculated as the square root of Simpson's diversity index over productive rearrangements. What TCRdb holds here is the immuneACCESS table cut down to in-frame rearrangements. Part of the clones is not present; checked against another copy, under half of the missing clones reflect an unresolved V gene, and the others are unexplained. V and J calls and clone size are as listed in that table; D and trimming were resolved from the DNA. Present in this sample are more than 250,000 clones, approximately 90% of which were seen just once. About 6% of the sample lies in the top ten.

In the prospective study, participants were about 18 to 100 years old, resided in fewer than 25 geographic areas of the United States, and were enrolled through a virtual design. In the prospective study, cohorts were assigned on the basis of participant-reported clinical history obtained from a screening survey and a study questionnaire. ImmuneRACE Cohort 3 recovered participants were defined by two consecutive negative NP/OP PCR tests, healthcare professional clearance, or symptom resolution. In the prospective study, whole blood, serum and a nasopharyngeal or oropharyngeal swab were collected from each participant by mobile phlebotomists. Prospective study participants could optionally give additional blood draws and questionnaires over an approximately 2-month period. Before DNA extraction, prospective study blood samples were shipped either frozen or at room temperature.

The sequence came from a woman aged 25 to 39 who had recovered from COVID-19. The sample was PBMCs or T cells enriched from blood (not recorded which). This chain joins TRBV2 to TRBJ1-2, with the D gene call left open. CDR3 sequence: CASSANRFYGYTF. The sequenced DNA is TGTGCCAGCAGTGCTAACAGATTCTATGGCTACACCTTC.